These 12 T cell receptor beta chains were all obtained from the same sample, sequenced in a study of blood T cell repertoires in COVID-19. Sequencing used immunoSEQ multiplex PCR; TCRdb keeps in-frame clones, though not all of them. The sample lists roughly 210,000 clones, under 90% seen once, with more than 9% in the top ten. The material sequenced was peripheral blood. These receptor sequences come from a woman at least 80 years old with COVID-19, enrolled during active disease.

The rearrangement joins TRBV28 to TRBJ1-2; the match to TRBD1 covers 8 bases. CDR1 is MDHEN, CDR2 SYDVKM, per germline. This CDR3 is built from 13 residues. The V segment lost 10 bases and the J segment 4 bases; nucleotides outside the gene matches: 8. Here the CDR3 DNA reads TGTGCCACCGAGGACAGGGCTACCTATGGCTACACCTTC. Residues: CATEDRATYGYTF.

V is TRBV5-1 and J is TRBJ1-5, with 7 bases aligning to TRBD1. This CDR3 contains 14 residues. The V gene's germline CDR1 is SGHRS and CDR2 YFSETQ. Trimming cost V 3 bases and J 3 bases; bases outside gene matches: 3. The CDR3 protein is CASSSGTVNQPQHF. Written as DNA, the CDR3 is TGCGCCAGCAGCTCGGGGACAGTCAATCAGCCCCAGCATTTT.

The chain employs TRBV5-1 and TRBJ2-7; D is possibly TRBD1 (6 bases). The CDR3 is 16 residues long. V gave up 0 bases and J gave up 1 base, with 14 bases separating them. CDR1 and CDR2 from the germline V gene are SGHRS and YFSETQ. Here the CDR3 reads CASSLVAGAVSYEQYF. The CDR3 DNA reads TGCGCCAGCAGCTTGGTTGCAGGGGCAGTTTCCTACGAGCAGTACTTC.

The chain uses TRBV7-2 and TRBJ1-3; no clear D gene. The V end was cut by 1 base, the J end by 4 bases, with 8 bases between. Germline V gene sequence: CDR1 SGHTA, CDR2 FQGNSA. The CDR3 sequence is 14 residues long. This CDR3 is CASSLGGQGNTIYF. CDR3 DNA sequence: TGTGCCAGCAGCTTAGGAGGGCAGGGAAACACCATATATTTT.

The count of this clone is one. This sequence joins TRBV7-2 and TRBJ1-6; 7 nucleotides agree with TRBD1. V was clipped by 8 bases and J by 2 bases; unmatched bases: 6. CDR3 size: 15 residues. Germline CDR1 reads SGHTA; CDR2 reads FQGNSA. DNA for the CDR3: TGTGCCAGCGGCGAACAGGGGACCTATAATTCACCCCTCCACTTT. This sequence encodes CASGEQGTYNSPLHF.

The chain employs TRBV7-6 and TRBJ2-7; no clear D gene. The CDR3 extends over 15 amino acids. Trimming left V 5 bases short and J 0 bases short, with 14 bases between. Germline CDR1 SGHVS, CDR2 FNYEAQ. For the CDR3, the DNA is TGTGCCAGCAGCCCCTCCTGGTCTAGCTCCTACGAGCAGTACTTC. It encodes CASSPSWSSSYEQYF.

V is TRBV5-6 and J is TRBJ2-7, with TRBD1 identical over 8 bases. CDR1 SGHDT and CDR2 YYEEEE come from the germline V gene. Trimming removed 3 bases from V and 3 bases from J; junction bases left unmatched: 11. This CDR3 contains 16 residues. CDR3 bases: TGTGCCAGCAGCTACACCGGGACAGGAGGGAACTACGAGCAGTACTTC. Translated, it gives CASSYTGTGGNYEQYF.

V is TRBV7-3 and J is TRBJ1-1; TRBD1 is a possible D gene (6 bases). Germline V gene lookup returns CDR1 SGHTA and CDR2 FQGTGA. Trimming left V 5 bases short and J 0 bases short, with 13 bases between. The CDR3 extends over 15 amino acids. The CDR3 DNA is TGTGCCAGCAGCCCCACAGGGCAGGTGAACACTGAAGCTTTCTTT. Its protein is CASSPTGQVNTEAFF.

V and J are TRBV19 and TRBJ1-3; TRBD1 matches 10 bases. In germline, CDR1 is LNHDA, CDR2 SQIVND (reference sequence). CDR3 length equals 15 residues. The trim removed 7 bases at V and 2 bases at J, leaving 5 bases unmatched. As DNA, the CDR3 is TGTGCCAGTACCCGGGACAGGGGTGCTGGAAACACCATATATTTT. This encodes CASTRDRGAGNTIYF.

V is TRBV5-4 and J is TRBJ1-3; 7 bases match TRBD1. The CDR3 consists of 18 residues. Germline V lookup: CDR1 SGHNT, CDR2 YYREEE (reference sequence). With V trimmed by 5 bases and J by 0 bases, 14 bases remained unmatched. CDR3 sequence reads: CASSSSPGQLFSGNTIYF. The CDR3 bases are TGTGCCAGCAGTTCTTCCCCGGGACAGTTGTTCTCTGGAAACACCATATATTTT. Using reference TRBV5-4 and TRBJ1-3 for the parts outside the CDR3, the full variable domain is ETGVTQSPTHLIKTRGQQVTLRCSSQSGHNTVSWYQQALGQGPQFIFQYYREEENGRGNFPPRFSGLQFPNYSSELNVNALELDDSALYLCASSSSPGQLFSGNTIYFGEGSWLTVV.

The V and J genes are TRBV3-1 (or the pseudogene TRBV3-2) and TRBJ1-2, with a weak D call TRBD1 (6 bases). CDR3 length: 14 residues. Germline CDR1 and CDR2: LGHDT and YNNKEL (reference sequence). Trimming took 3 bases from V and 1 from J, leaving 9 bases between them. As DNA, the CDR3 is TGTGCCAGCAGCCAGAGAGGGGGTAACTATGGCTACACCTTC. Protein: CASSQRGGNYGYTF.

This sequence joins TRBV11-2 and TRBJ1-1; no firm D call. Germline-derived CDR1 and CDR2 are SGHAT and FQNNGV. The V and J ends lost 2 bases and 3 bases respectively, with 19 bases between them. This CDR3 comprises 17 residues. The CDR3 region is CASSLWGGRRRDTEAFF. In DNA form, the CDR3 reads TGTGCCAGCAGCTTATGGGGAGGTCGTCGGCGGGACACTGAAGCTTTCTTT.